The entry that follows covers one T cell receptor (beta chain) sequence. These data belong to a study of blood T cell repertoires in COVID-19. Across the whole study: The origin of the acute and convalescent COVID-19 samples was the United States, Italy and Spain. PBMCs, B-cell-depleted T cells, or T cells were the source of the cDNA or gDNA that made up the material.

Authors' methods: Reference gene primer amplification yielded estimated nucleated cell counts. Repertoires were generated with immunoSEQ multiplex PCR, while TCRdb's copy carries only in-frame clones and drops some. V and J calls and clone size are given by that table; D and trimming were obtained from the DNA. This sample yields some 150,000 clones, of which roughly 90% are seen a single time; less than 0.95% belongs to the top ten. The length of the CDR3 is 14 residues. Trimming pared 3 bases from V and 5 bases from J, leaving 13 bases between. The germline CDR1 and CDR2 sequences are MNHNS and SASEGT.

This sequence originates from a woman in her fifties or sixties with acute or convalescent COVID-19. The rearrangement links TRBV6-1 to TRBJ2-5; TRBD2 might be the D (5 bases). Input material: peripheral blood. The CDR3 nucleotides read TGTGCCAGCAGTGACGTTGTGGGAGAGGAGACCCAGTACTTC. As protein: CASSDVVGEETQYF.